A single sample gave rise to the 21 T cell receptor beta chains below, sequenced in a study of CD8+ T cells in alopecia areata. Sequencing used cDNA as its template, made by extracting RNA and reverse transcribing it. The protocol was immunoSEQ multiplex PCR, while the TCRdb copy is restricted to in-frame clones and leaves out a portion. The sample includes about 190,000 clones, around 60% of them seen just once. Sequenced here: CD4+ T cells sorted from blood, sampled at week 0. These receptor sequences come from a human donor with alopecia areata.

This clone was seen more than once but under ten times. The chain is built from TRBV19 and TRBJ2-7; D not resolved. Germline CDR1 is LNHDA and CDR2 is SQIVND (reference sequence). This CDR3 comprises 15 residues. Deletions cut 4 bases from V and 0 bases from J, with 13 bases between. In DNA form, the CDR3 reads TGTGCCAGTAGTAGCCGGCAGAAGAGCTCCTACGAGCAGTACTTC. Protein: CASSSRQKSSYEQYF.

The CDR3 bases are TGTGCCAGCAGCTTCTTCGCGGAGACTGCGGCTGAGCAGTACTTC. As protein: CASSFFAETAAEQYF. This chain connects TRBV7-2 to TRBJ2-7, with no clear D. CDR1 is SGHTA and CDR2 is FQGNSA in the germline V gene. The ends were cut back, 3 bases at V and 7 bases at J, with 19 bases in the middle. CDR3 size: 15 residues.

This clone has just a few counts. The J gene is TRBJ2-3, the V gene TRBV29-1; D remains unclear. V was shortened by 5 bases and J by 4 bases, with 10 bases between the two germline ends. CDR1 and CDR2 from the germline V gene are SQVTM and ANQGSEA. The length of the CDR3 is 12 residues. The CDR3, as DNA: TGCAGCGTTAAGCCAGACCCAGATACGCAGTATTTT. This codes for CSVKPDPDTQYF.

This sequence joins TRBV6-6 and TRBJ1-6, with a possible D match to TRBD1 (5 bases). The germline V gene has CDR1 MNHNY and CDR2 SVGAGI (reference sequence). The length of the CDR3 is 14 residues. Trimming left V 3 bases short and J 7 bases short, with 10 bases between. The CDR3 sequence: CASSYVRENSPLHF. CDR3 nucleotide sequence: TGTGCCAGCAGTTATGTCAGGGAGAATTCACCCCTCCACTTT.

The CDR3 reads CASRRASGVGETQYF. The CDR3 DNA sequence: TGTGCCAGCAGGAGGGCTAGCGGGGTTGGAGAGACCCAGTACTTC. The J gene is TRBJ2-5, the V gene TRBV6-1; 9 bases are shared with TRBD2. J was trimmed by 4 bases and V by 6 bases; bases with no gene match: 9. The germline CDR1 and CDR2 sequences are MNHNS and SASEGT. The CDR3 loop spans 15 amino acids.

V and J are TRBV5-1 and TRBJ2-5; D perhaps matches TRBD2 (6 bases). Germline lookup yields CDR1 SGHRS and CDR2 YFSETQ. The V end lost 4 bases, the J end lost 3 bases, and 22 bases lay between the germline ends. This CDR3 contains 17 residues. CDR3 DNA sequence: TGCGCCAGCAGCAGGGACTTTCCCCGATCTCGTGAAGAGACCCAGTACTTC. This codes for CASSRDFPRSREETQYF.

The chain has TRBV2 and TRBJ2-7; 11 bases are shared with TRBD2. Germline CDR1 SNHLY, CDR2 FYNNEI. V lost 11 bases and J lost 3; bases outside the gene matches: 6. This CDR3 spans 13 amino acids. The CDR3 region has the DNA TGTGCCGCGGGACTAGCGGAATACTACGAGCAGTACTTC. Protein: CAAGLAEYYEQYF.

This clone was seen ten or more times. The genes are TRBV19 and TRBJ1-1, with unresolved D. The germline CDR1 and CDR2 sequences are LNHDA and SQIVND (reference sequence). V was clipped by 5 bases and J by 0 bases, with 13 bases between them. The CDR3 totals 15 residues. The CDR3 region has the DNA TGTGCCAGTAGTCCGAGGGCAGCACTGAACACTGAAGCTTTCTTT. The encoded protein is CASSPRAALNTEAFF.

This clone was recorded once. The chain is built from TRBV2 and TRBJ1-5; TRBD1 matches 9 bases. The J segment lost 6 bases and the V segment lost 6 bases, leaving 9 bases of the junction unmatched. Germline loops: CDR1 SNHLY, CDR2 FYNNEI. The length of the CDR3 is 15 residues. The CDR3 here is CASRGDRAVLQPQHF. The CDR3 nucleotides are TGTGCCAGCAGAGGGGACAGGGCTGTTCTTCAGCCCCAGCATTTT.

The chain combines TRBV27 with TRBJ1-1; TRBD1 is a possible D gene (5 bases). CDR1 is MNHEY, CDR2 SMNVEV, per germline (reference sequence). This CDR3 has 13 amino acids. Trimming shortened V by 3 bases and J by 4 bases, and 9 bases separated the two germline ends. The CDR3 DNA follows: TGTGCCAGCAGTTTCGGAGGGGTCACTGAAGCTTTCTTT. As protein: CASSFGGVTEAFF.

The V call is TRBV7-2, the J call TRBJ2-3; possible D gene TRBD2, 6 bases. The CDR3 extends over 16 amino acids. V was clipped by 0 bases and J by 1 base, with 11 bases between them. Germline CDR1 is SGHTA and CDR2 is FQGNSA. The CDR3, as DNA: TGTGCCAGCAGCTTAGCGCGGGGCGGGCGCACAGATACGCAGTATTTT. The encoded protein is CASSLARGGRTDTQYF.

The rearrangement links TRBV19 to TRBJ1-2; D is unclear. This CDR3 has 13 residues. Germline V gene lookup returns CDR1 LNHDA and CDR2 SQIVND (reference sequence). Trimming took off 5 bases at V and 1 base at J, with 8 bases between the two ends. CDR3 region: CASSRDFNYGYTF. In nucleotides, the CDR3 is TGTGCCAGTAGTCGAGATTTTAACTATGGCTACACCTTC.

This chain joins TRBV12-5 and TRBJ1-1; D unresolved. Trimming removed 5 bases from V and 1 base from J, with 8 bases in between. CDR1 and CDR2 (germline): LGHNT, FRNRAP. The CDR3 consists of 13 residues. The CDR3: CASGTAENTEAFF. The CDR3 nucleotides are TGTGCTAGTGGTACCGCAGAGAACACTGAAGCTTTCTTT.

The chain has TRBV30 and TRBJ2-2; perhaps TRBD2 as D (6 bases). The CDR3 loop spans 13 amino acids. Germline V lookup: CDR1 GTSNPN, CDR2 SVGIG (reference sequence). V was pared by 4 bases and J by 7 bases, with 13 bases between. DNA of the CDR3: TGTGCCTGGACAGCGGGCGTCATCGGGGAGCTGTTTTTT. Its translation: CAWTAGVIGELFF.

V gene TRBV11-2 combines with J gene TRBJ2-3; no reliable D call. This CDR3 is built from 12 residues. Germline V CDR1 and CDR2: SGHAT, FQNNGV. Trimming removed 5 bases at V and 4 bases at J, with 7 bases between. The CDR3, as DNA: TGTGCCAGCAGCCCGATCCCAGATACGCAGTATTTT. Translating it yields CASSPIPDTQYF.

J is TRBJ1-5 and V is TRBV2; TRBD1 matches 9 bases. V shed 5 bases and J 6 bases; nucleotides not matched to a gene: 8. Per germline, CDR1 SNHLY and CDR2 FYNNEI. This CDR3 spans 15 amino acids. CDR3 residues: CASSYRGRGGQPQHF. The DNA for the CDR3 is TGTGCCAGCAGTTACAGGGGGCGAGGGGGTCAGCCCCAGCATTTT.

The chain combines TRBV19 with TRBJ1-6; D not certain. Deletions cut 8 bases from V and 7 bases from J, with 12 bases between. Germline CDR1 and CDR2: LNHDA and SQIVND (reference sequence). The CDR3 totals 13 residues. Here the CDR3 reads CASWAGRNSPLHF. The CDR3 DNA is TGTGCCAGTTGGGCCGGAAGGAATTCACCCCTCCACTTT.

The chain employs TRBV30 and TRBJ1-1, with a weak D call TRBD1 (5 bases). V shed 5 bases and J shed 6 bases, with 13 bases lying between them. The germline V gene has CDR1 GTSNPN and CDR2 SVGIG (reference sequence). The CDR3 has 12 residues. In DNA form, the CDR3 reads TGTGCCTGGGAGGGGAAGGTGGCTGAAGCTTTCTTT. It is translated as CAWEGKVAEAFF.

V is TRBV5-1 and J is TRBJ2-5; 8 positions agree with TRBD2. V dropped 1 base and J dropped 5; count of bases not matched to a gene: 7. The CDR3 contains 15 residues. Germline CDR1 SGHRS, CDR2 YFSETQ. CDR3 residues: CASSLNGGAGETQYF. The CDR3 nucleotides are TGCGCCAGCAGCTTGAACGGGGGGGCCGGGGAGACCCAGTACTTC.

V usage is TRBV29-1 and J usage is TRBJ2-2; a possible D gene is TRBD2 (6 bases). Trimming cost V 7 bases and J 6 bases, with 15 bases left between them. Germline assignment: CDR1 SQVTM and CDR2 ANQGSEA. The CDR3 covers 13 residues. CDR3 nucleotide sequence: TGCAGCGCGAGACTTTCGGGGGCCGGGGAGCTGTTTTTT. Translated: CSARLSGAGELFF.

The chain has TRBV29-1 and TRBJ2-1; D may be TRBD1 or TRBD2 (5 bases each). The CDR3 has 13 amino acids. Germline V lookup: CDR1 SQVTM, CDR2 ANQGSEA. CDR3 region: CKTTGAGNNEQFF. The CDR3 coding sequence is TGCAAGACAACCGGGGCCGGGAACAATGAGCAGTTCTTC.